This T cell receptor (beta chain) was recovered during a study of regulatory T cells in long-lasting Graves disease. Study-level background: By definition, persistent Graves' disease involved antithyroid drugs for over 5 years alongside positive TSH receptor antibodies.

The V and J ends lost 5 bases and 1 base respectively, with 5 bases between them. This CDR3 has 13 residues. The germline V gene encodes CDR1 KGHDR and CDR2 SFDVKD. Time point specified: persistent/refractory GD, antithyroid drugs over 5 years with positive TRAb. Following extraction of RNA from PBMCs, that RNA was used to make the TCR library. With regard to this clonotype: The antigen is not known.

Study-level points and caveats: Among samples with persistent disease, TRBV28, TRBJ1-2 and TRBJ2-5 were favored.

Building of the TCR beta libraries involved iRepertoire HTBI primers and Arm-PCR of CDR3 regions. In the original workflow: Segment identification across samples yielded about 60 TRBV and fewer than 15 TRBJ segments. One entry per CDR3 protein, called by TCRdb with MiXCR from the multiplex PCR reads. These V and J calls originate from TCRdb's pipeline instead of the authors' own analysis. The data show over 450,000 distinct CDR3 sequences, approximately 21% seen once. The chain links TRBV24-1 to TRBJ1-5, with D maybe TRBD1 (5 bases). Sequenced material: peripheral blood mononuclear cells (PBMCs), taken when the disease was refractory, from a patient treated with antithyroid drugs. The TCR comes from a female donor with Graves disease. The CDR3 DNA reads as TGTGCCACCAGTGCAGGGAGCAATCAGCCCCAGCATTTT. Amino acids: CATSAGSNQPQHF.